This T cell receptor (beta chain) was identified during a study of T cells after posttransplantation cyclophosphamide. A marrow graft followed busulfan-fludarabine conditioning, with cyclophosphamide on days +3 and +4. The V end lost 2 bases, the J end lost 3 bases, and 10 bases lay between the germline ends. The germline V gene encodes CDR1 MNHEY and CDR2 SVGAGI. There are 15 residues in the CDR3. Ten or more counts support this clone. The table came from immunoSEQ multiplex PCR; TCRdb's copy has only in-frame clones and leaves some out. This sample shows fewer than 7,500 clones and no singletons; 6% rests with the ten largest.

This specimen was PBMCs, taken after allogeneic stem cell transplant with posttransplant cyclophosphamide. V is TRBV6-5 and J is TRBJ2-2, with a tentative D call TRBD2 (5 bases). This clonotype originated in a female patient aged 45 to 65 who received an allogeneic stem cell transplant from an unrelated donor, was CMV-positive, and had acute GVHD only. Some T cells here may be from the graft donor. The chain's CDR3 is CASSYGRADTGELFF. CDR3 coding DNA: TGTGCCAGCAGTTACGGGCGGGCGGACACCGGGGAGCTGTTTTTT.